This passage covers 10 T cell receptor beta chains from one sample sequenced in a study of Graves' ophthalmopathy and Graves' hyperthyroidism. Using RNA transcripts, the TCR beta CDR3 regions were amplified. RT-PCR with HTBI primers came first, then second-round multiplex PCR. TCRdb reprocessed the multiplex PCR reads via MiXCR and lists one record per CDR3 protein. Of over a million distinct CDR3 sequences listed, 35% to 40% are singletons. The sequencing sample was made of peripheral blood or thyroid tissue (not recorded which). The source of these receptors is an adult man with Graves' hyperthyroidism.

This chain uses TRBV19 with TRBJ2-7; D not certain. The CDR3 is made up of 13 amino acids. Germline CDR1 is LNHDA and CDR2 is SQIVND (reference sequence). V was clipped by 3 bases and J by 2 bases, with 8 bases between them. The CDR3 protein is CASSMEHTYEQYF. DNA of the CDR3: TGTGCCAGTAGTATGGAGCATACCTACGAGCAGTACTTC.

The chain joins TRBV20-1 to TRBJ2-5, with D unresolved. Trimming took off 0 bases at V and 5 bases at J, with 7 bases between the two ends. The CDR3 length is 12 residues. Germline V CDR1 and CDR2: DFQATT, SNEGSKA (reference sequence). CDR3 sequence: CSARDHRETQYF. The DNA of the CDR3 is TGCAGTGCTAGAGACCACCGGGAGACCCAGTACTTC.

V is TRBV10-3 and J is TRBJ1-5, with 10 bases that match TRBD1. The J segment lost 6 bases and the V segment lost 7 bases, leaving 3 bases of the junction unmatched. CDR3 size: 13 residues. In germline, CDR1 is ENHRY, CDR2 SYGVKD. Here the CDR3 DNA reads TGTGCCATCAAAGGGACAGGGGTTCAGCCCCAGCATTTT. Its translation is CAIKGTGVQPQHF.

The V call is TRBV25-1, the J call TRBJ2-6, with TRBD1 as a possible D gene (7 bases). The V gene's germline CDR1 is MGHDK and CDR2 SYGVNS. The ends were cut back, 5 bases at V and 1 base at J, with 18 bases in the middle. There are 18 residues in the CDR3. In DNA form, the CDR3 reads TGTGCCAGCAGTTCCCGGGGGAAGGGGGCATCTGGGGCCAACGTCCTGACTTTC. It yields the protein CASSSRGKGASGANVLTF.

V gene TRBV12-3 or TRBV12-4 combines with J gene TRBJ2-5; D possibly matches TRBD1 or TRBD2 (6 bases each). The CDR3 spans 14 residues. Trimming took off 7 bases at V and 4 bases at J, with 16 bases between the two ends. The CDR3 protein is CASTQTGAGETQYF. The CDR3 coding sequence is TGTGCCAGCACCCAGACGGGGGCCGGAGAGACCCAGTACTTC.

The chain uses TRBV12-3 or TRBV12-4 and TRBJ1-3; possibly TRBD1 for D (6 bases). V lost 6 bases and J lost 6, with 21 bases in between. This CDR3 region has 16 residues. CDR3 nucleotides: TGTGCCAGCAGCCAATACGTCACAGGGAGTGTAAACACCATATATTTT. It is translated as CASSQYVTGSVNTIYF.

This clonotype has at least ten counts. This chain uses TRBV5-8 with TRBJ2-2, with TRBD1 identical over 9 bases. Germline V gene lookup returns CDR1 SGHTS and CDR2 YDEGEE. The CDR3 runs 15 residues. The V gene end was trimmed by 4 bases and the J gene end by 4 bases; junction bases not matched to a gene: 5. The CDR3 DNA reads as TGTGCCAGCAGCCGTGGGACAGGGTTCACCGGGGAGCTGTTTTTT. It specifies CASSRGTGFTGELFF.

The chain employs TRBV7-2 and TRBJ2-7, with D possibly matching TRBD1 (5 bases). Germline values: CDR1 SGHTA, CDR2 FQGNSA. Trimming shortened V by 5 bases and J by 3 bases, and 14 bases separated the two germline ends. This CDR3 has 14 residues. In nucleotides, the CDR3 is TGTGCCAGCAGCACCCAGACAGACCACTACGAGCAGTACTTC. This sequence encodes CASSTQTDHYEQYF.

The sample holds one count of this clonotype. The chain recombines TRBV12-3 or TRBV12-4 with TRBJ1-4, with D possibly TRBD1 on 6 matching bases. Trimming took 3 bases from V and 0 from J, leaving 11 bases between them. The CDR3 consists of 16 residues. CDR3 sequence: CASSLTWTATNEKLFF. In nucleotides, the CDR3 is TGTGCCAGCAGTTTGACTTGGACAGCAACTAATGAAAAACTGTTTTTT.

The sample holds a few counts of this clonotype. The CDR3 DNA reads as TGTGCCAGCAGACAGAAGGCCGCAAGGACTGAAGCTTTCTTT. Its protein is CASRQKAARTEAFF. This chain uses TRBV27 with TRBJ1-1, with D unresolved. Germline V CDR1 and CDR2: MNHEY, SMNVEV (reference sequence). The CDR3 covers 14 residues. V was pared by 6 bases and J by 5 bases, with 16 bases between.